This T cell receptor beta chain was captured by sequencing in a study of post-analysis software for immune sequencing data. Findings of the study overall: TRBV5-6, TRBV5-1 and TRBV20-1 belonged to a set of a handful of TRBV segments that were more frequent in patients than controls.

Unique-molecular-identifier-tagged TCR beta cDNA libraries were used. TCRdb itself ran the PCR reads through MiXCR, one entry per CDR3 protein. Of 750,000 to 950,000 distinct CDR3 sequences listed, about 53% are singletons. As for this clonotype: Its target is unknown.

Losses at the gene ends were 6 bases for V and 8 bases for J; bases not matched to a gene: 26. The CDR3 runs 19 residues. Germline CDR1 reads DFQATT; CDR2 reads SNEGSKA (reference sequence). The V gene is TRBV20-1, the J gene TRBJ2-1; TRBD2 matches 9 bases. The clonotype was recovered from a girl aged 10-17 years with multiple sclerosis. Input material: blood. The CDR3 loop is CSARGVAGGPKGLVDEQFF. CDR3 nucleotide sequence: TGCAGTGCCCGGGGGGTCGCGGGAGGGCCCAAGGGACTGGTTGATGAGCAGTTCTTC.